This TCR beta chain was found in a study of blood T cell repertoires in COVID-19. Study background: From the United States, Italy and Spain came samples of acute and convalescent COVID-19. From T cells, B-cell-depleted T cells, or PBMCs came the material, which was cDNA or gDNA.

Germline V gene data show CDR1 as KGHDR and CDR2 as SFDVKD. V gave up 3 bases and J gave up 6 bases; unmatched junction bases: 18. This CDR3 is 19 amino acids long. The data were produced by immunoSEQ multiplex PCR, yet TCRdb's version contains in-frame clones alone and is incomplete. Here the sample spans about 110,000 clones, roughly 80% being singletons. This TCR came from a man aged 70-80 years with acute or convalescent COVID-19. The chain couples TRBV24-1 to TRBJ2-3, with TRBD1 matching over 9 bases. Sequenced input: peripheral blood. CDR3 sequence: CATSDITGTGIGYRDTQYF. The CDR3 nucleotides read TGTGCCACCAGTGATATCACCGGGACAGGGATCGGTTATAGGGATACGCAGTATTTT.